Listed below are T cell receptor beta chains from one sample, sequenced in a study of cytotoxic CD8 clonotypes in ibrutinib-treated CLL. Libraries were prepared by immunoSEQ multiplex PCR; TCRdb keeps only in-frame clonotypes and omits some of them. Among 150,000 to 250,000 clones listed, approximately 68% were seen once. This specimen was PBMCs, taken after 24 months of ibrutinib treatment. The receptors were gathered from a human donor with chronic lymphocytic leukemia. CDR3s include the opening cysteine and the closing phenylalanine or tryptophan. Each record gives: CDR3 length, D gene, J gene, V gene, clone size, CDR3 protein, CDR3 DNA. A D gene is named only where the DNA matches it firmly. Size is stated for part of the rows, as once, few or many counts, or as a class when the clone is expanded.

>19|.|TRBJ1-2|TRBV4-1|.
CASSPRTFRSRGSNYGYTF
TGCGCCAGCAGCCCCAGGACCTTCCGTTCAAGAGGGTCGAACTATGGCTACACCTTC
>17|TRBD1|TRBJ2-7|TRBV7-2|once
CASSSGGLQGRLYEQYF
TGTGCCAGCAGCTCGGGCGGGTTACAGGGGAGACTCTACGAGCAGTACTTC
>15|.|TRBJ2-7|TRBV5-6|.
CASSPVSADIYEQYF
TGTGCCAGCAGCCCAGTCAGTGCCGATATCTACGAGCAGTACTTC
>17|TRBD1|TRBJ1-2|TRBV5-1|.
CASSLGPQQGPFYGYTF
TGCGCCAGCAGCTTGGGACCCCAACAGGGGCCCTTCTATGGCTACACCTTC
>15|.|TRBJ2-1|TRBV5-1|.
CASSDDPSGANEQFF
TGCGCCAGCAGCGACGATCCGTCGGGTGCGAATGAGCAGTTCTTC
>15|.|TRBJ2-1|TRBV6-5|once
CASSYAADSYNEQFF
TGTGCCAGCAGTTACGCGGCAGACTCCTACAATGAGCAGTTCTTC
>15|.|TRBJ2-1|TRBV11-2|once
CASSLDRGLYNEQFF
TGTGCCAGCAGCTTAGATAGGGGATTATACAATGAGCAGTTCTTC
>14|.|TRBJ1-1|TRBV28|.
CASSLYIRSTEAFF
TGTGCCAGCAGTTTATATATCAGGAGCACTGAAGCTTTCTTT
>15|.|TRBJ2-1|TRBV9|once
CASSVGADSYNEQFF
TGTGCCAGCAGCGTAGGGGCAGACTCCTACAATGAGCAGTTCTTC
>16|.|TRBJ2-7|TRBV28|.
CASSFPVQTGYYEQYF
TGTGCCAGCAGTTTCCCCGTCCAGACGGGCTACTACGAGCAGTACTTC
>15|.|TRBJ2-7|TRBV6-5|.
CASRRSGYLSYEQYF
TGTGCCAGCAGACGTTCGGGGTACCTATCCTACGAGCAGTACTTC
>16|TRBD1|TRBJ2-3|TRBV19|once
CASSIGESGQGHTQYF
TGTGCCAGTAGTATAGGGGAATCGGGACAGGGACATACGCAGTATTTT
>17|TRBD1|TRBJ1-1|TRBV5-1|.
CASIPGRRGRFDTEAFF
TGCGCCAGCATCCCGGGGAGGAGGGGGCGGTTTGACACTGAAGCTTTCTTT
>16|TRBD1|TRBJ2-2|TRBV18|few
CASSPNGQGFAGELFF
TGTGCCAGCTCACCGAACGGACAGGGGTTTGCCGGGGAGCTGTTTTTT
>13|.|TRBJ2-7|TRBV5-6|.
CASSLEEGREQYF
TGTGCCAGCAGCTTGGAGGAGGGGCGCGAGCAGTACTTC
>13|.|TRBJ2-1|TRBV25-1|.
CASSDPMGSEQFF
TGTGCCAGCAGTGACCCCATGGGTAGTGAGCAGTTCTTC
>15|.|TRBJ1-4|TRBV7-9|.
CASSLISGKNEKLFF
TGTGCCAGCAGCTTAATCTCAGGGAAGAATGAAAAACTGTTTTTT
>15|.|TRBJ2-7|TRBV4-3|many
CASSQVTGSSYEQYF
TGCGCCAGCAGCCAAGTTACAGGGAGCTCCTACGAGCAGTACTTC
>17|TRBD2|TRBJ2-1|TRBV10-3|.
CAISGGLAGVVGNEQFF
TGTGCCATCAGTGGAGGACTAGCGGGAGTTGTTGGGAATGAGCAGTTCTTC
>14|TRBD1|TRBJ1-2|TRBV10-3|few
CAISLTGSVYGYTF
TGTGCCATCAGCCTGACAGGGTCTGTCTATGGCTACACCTTC
>17|TRBD1|TRBJ2-3|TRBV2|.
CASSDPTGAALTDTQYF
TGTGCCAGCAGTGACCCCACAGGGGCCGCTCTCACAGATACGCAGTATTTT
>12|.|TRBJ2-3|TRBV27|few
CASSRSTDTQYF
TGTGCCAGCAGCCGAAGCACAGATACGCAGTATTTT
>13|.|TRBJ2-1|TRBV27|.
CASSLAVTNEQFF
TGTGCCAGCAGTTTGGCGGTCACCAATGAGCAGTTCTTC
>11|.|TRBJ1-1|TRBV20-1|.
CSARKDGEAFF
TGCAGTGCTCGGAAGGACGGTGAAGCTTTCTTT
>16|.|TRBJ2-7|TRBV4-2|.
CASSQGAGDGGYEQYF
TGTGCCAGCAGCCAAGGTGCTGGGGATGGTGGCTACGAGCAGTACTTC
>13|.|TRBJ2-3|TRBV11-2|few
CASSPDRENTQYF
TGTGCCAGCAGCCCCGACCGGGAGAATACGCAGTATTTT
>13|.|TRBJ1-1|TRBV27|.
CASSFGLNTEAFF
TGTGCCAGCAGTTTTGGGTTGAACACTGAAGCTTTCTTT
>13|TRBD2|TRBJ2-7|TRBV28|.
CASSWTSPNEQYF
TGTGCCAGCAGTTGGACTAGCCCGAACGAGCAGTACTTC
>15|.|TRBJ1-4|TRBV9|.
CASSVVDAPNEKLFF
TGTGCCAGCAGCGTAGTAGACGCGCCTAATGAAAAACTGTTTTTT
>15|.|TRBJ1-5|TRBV25-1|.
CASSDFDNSNQPQHF
TGTGCCAGCAGTGACTTCGATAATAGCAATCAGCCCCAGCATTTT